This TCR beta chain was sequenced for a study of blood T cell repertoires in COVID-19. About the research overall: Sites across the United States, Italy and Spain contributed samples from acute and convalescent COVID-19. T cells, B-cell-depleted T cells, or PBMCs provided the cDNA or gDNA that served as material.

Enrolled during active infection, Seattle patients were then followed longitudinally. This clone was seen ten or more times. The ends lost 5 bases at V and 6 bases at J; junction bases unmatched: 7. The CDR3 totals 13 residues. The germline V gene encodes CDR1 SGHNT and CDR2 YYREEE (reference sequence). Produced via immunoSEQ multiplex PCR; TCRdb's table is partial and in-frame only. The data contain 400,000 to 450,000 clones, about 91% of them singletons. This TCR derives from a woman in her fifties or sixties with COVID-19, enrolled during active disease. Sequencing was carried out using peripheral blood. The chain carries TRBV5-4 and TRBJ2-7, with 8 bases identical to TRBD1. The CDR3 coding sequence is TGTGCCAGCAGAAATACCGACAGGGGCGAGCAGTACTTC. Translation gives CASRNTDRGEQYF.